This T cell receptor beta chain came from a study of blood T cell repertoires in COVID-19. Overall study: Acute and convalescent COVID-19 samples came from the United States, Italy and Spain. Sources were T cells, B-cell-depleted T cells, or PBMCs; the material itself was cDNA or gDNA.

Self-reported history from a screening survey and questionnaire set each donor's cohort. In the original workflow: Nucleated cell number was recorded as an estimate derived from reference gene primer amplification. TCRdb keeps only in-frame clones here, not all; method: immunoSEQ multiplex PCR. The DNA was the basis for D and trimming; V, J and clone size are from that table. The data hold 200,000 to 300,000 clones, with about 91% observed a single time. Germline CDR1 reads SQVTM; CDR2 reads ANQGSEA. The CDR3 extends over 14 amino acids. With 3 bases removed from V and 5 bases from J, the gap between germline ends came to 16 bases.

What was sequenced was PBMCs or T cells enriched from blood (not recorded which). The rearrangement links TRBV29-1 to TRBJ2-5, with D perhaps matching TRBD2 (6 bases). This clonotype was obtained from a woman aged 40 to 50 with acute COVID-19. This CDR3 reads CSVDGSRDGETQYF. In nucleotides, the CDR3 is TGCAGCGTTGATGGCTCGCGGGACGGGGAGACCCAGTACTTC.